This entry is about one T cell receptor (beta chain). Its antigen remains undetermined. Per-base qualities were not stored, and no clone one base away is much larger. The source of the sample is a study of identifying expanded T cells in peripheral blood (dated by TCRdb to about 2019). Background for the entire study: Four technical replicates, made by sequencing separate aliquots from the same pool of genomic DNA, were compared pairwise. Here is what the overall study found, with its caveats: It was expected by the authors that biological variance in healthy repertoires might increase further over much longer intervals, such as months to years. The binomial model flagged 0.95 to 1.5 differentially abundant clones between technical replicates but 15 to 17 over around 2 weeks and around 19 over around four weeks. The beta-binomial model significantly reduced the number of clones called differentially abundant and the false-positive rate across all healthy-donor time intervals. In all healthy donors, the variance in clone template counts between samples taken roughly 14 days apart rose significantly as total template count increased.

The CDR1 and CDR2 encoded by the germline V gene are MDHEN and SYDVKM. Measured from the cysteine to the phenylalanine, the CDR3 is 14 residues long. The CDR3 DNA has 42 bases and is translated from base 1. V is trimmed back by 6 bases and J by 6 bases, and the junction contains 10 bases that no gene match accounts for. No immune events such as infections were documented for the healthy donors during the collection period. To calibrate time-dependent variance in a beta-binomial model of T-cell clone differential abundance, blood repertoires from healthy donors were used as a training cohort. The training cohort comprised approximately 10 healthy donors, 3 female and 7 male. The donors were between roughly 29 and 70 years old, with an average age of roughly 41 years. Whole blood from each healthy donor was obtained from a commercial supplier and was collected at three time points around 2 weeks apart. Genomic DNA was extracted from unsorted whole blood for immunosequencing.

The immunoSEQ Assay, which uses bias-controlled multiplex PCR amplification of genomic DNA, was used to profile TCRbeta CDR3 regions. The authors' pipeline ran thus. To quantify the absolute abundance of each unique TCRbeta CDR3 region, the sequences were collapsed and filtered. Differential abundance was tested with two models: a binomial (Fisher-equivalent) model and a beta-binomial model that adds time-dependent variance fitted from healthy donors. Clones with fewer than 5 combined templates were excluded, and clones with Benjamini-Hochberg FDR below 0.01 were called differentially abundant. The form v = (b*log(k)+a)^2 was used to model beta-binomial variance as a function of total template count across the two samples. This immuneACCESS table, as held by TCRdb, lists in-frame sequences with V and J called but not all clones. Of the missing ones, under half trace to an unresolved V gene in checked studies; the others have no known cause. D and trimming come from the DNA, and the V and J calls and clone size come from that table. This sample gives tens of thousands of clones in total; about 91% of them show up just once. The leading ten clones occupy around 4.1% of the sample.

The sample taken for sequencing was blood. The sequence joins TRBV28 to TRBJ1-1; TRBD1 agrees with 7 junctional bases. This clonotype originated in a person between 18 and 75 years old in good health. At the DNA level, the sequence is TGTGCCAGCAGCTTCCAGGGGGAAAGATCTGAAGCTTTCTTT. It is translated as CASSFQGERSEAFF.